The present T cell receptor (beta chain) was sequenced within a study of blood T cell repertoires in COVID-19. The overall study: The United States, Italy and Spain provided the acute and convalescent COVID-19 samples.

CDR1 and CDR2 from the germline V gene are SGHAT and FQNNGV. Trimming pared 3 bases from V and 10 bases from J, leaving 18 bases between. The CDR3 is made up of 14 amino acids. Authors' analysis steps: Estimates of nucleated cell counts were drawn from the amplification of reference gene primers. Here immunoSEQ multiplex PCR was the method, and the copy in TCRdb shows in-frame clones only, minus some. The D gene and trimming were derived from the DNA, and the V and J assignments and clone size from that table. This table has 250,000 to 300,000 clones, approximately 91% appearing once. The chain has TRBV11-2 and TRBJ1-1, with a weak D call TRBD1 (6 bases). The sample comprised PBMCs or T cells enriched from blood (not recorded which). This TCR came from a woman aged 40 to 55 with acute COVID-19. The DNA for the CDR3 is TGTGCCAGCAGCTTCTACAGGGCTGCGGGCGGAGCTTTCTTT. Its translation: CASSFYRAAGGAFF.